This entry lists 11 T cell receptor beta chains sequenced from one sample in a study of blood T cell repertoires in COVID-19. The table came from immunoSEQ multiplex PCR; TCRdb's copy has only in-frame clones and leaves some out. The sample holds 120,000 to 150,000 clones, more than 65% seen once. The sample was peripheral blood. Source of these receptors: a man aged 80 or over with acute or convalescent COVID-19.

The CDR3 sequence: CASSHRLAGQETQYF. CDR3 DNA: TGCGCCAGCAGCCACAGACTAGCGGGGCAAGAGACCCAGTACTTC. The chain recombines TRBV5-1 with TRBJ2-5; 11 positions match TRBD2. From germline, CDR1 is SGHRS and CDR2 YFSETQ. This CDR3 has 15 amino acids. V gave up 4 bases and J gave up 2 bases; unmatched junction bases: 4.

The chain employs TRBV19 and TRBJ1-1; unclear D gene. The germline CDR1 and CDR2 sequences are LNHDA and SQIVND (reference sequence). V dropped 3 bases and J dropped 4 bases, with 12 bases sitting between them. The CDR3 covers 14 residues. The CDR3 nucleotides are TGTGCCAGTAGTATCGCCGGGATGGGCACTGAAGCTTTCTTT. It codes for CASSIAGMGTEAFF.

The V and J genes are TRBV7-6 and TRBJ1-6; possible D gene TRBD1, 6 bases. This CDR3 region has 18 residues. Per germline, CDR1 SGHVS and CDR2 FNYEAQ. Trimming took off 0 bases at V and 7 bases at J, with 19 bases between the two ends. Here the CDR3 reads CASSLAPSNGQKNSPLHF. In DNA, the CDR3 is TGTGCCAGCAGCTTAGCCCCGTCCAACGGACAGAAAAATTCACCCCTCCACTTT.

V gene TRBV11-2 combines with J gene TRBJ2-5; TRBD2 might be the D (7 bases). Germline CDR1 SGHAT, CDR2 FQNNGV. This CDR3 is built from 15 residues. V was clipped by 4 bases and J by 5 bases, with 17 bases between them. Here the CDR3 DNA reads TGTGCCAGCAGCTCGCTCCGGGGGAGGGGGGAGACCCAGTACTTC. This codes for CASSSLRGRGETQYF. The complete variable domain, with remaining parts taken from reference TRBV11-2 and TRBJ2-5, reads EAGVAQSPRYKIIEKRQSVAFWCNPISGHATLYWYQQILGQGPKLLIQFQNNGVVDDSQLPKDRFSAERLKGVDSTLKIQPAKLEDSAVYLCASSSLRGRGETQYFGPGTRLLVL.

The chain is built from TRBV7-2 and TRBJ2-1; TRBD2 aligns across 13 bases. Germline CDR1 reads SGHTA; CDR2 reads FQGNSA. The CDR3 sequence is 15 residues long. The V and J ends lost 5 bases and 4 bases, in that order; junction bases with no gene match: 2. The CDR3 is CASSLLAGGYNEQFF. The CDR3 bases are TGTGCCAGCAGCCTACTAGCGGGGGGGTACAATGAGCAGTTCTTC.

There are a few counts of this clone. V is TRBV7-3 and J is TRBJ2-2, with D possibly matching TRBD2 (5 bases). Trimming pared 6 bases from V and 0 bases from J, leaving 14 bases between. This CDR3 has 16 residues. Germline CDR1 is SGHTA and CDR2 is FQGTGA. The CDR3 DNA reads TGTGCCAGCAGTCCTGAGGGATCCCCGAACACCGGGGAGCTGTTTTTT. This gives the protein CASSPEGSPNTGELFF. The full variable domain, with the rest looked up from reference TRBV7-3 and TRBJ2-2, is GAGVSQTPSNKVTEKGKYVELRCDPISGHTALYWYRQSLGQGPEFLIYFQGTGAADDSGLPNDRFFAVRPEGSVSTLKIQRTERGDSAVYLCASSPEGSPNTGELFFGEGSRLTVL.

The CDR3 protein is CASSGGGRRPYEQYF. Written as DNA, the CDR3 is TGTGCCAGCAGTGGGGGGGGGCGGAGACCCTACGAGCAGTACTTC. The J gene is TRBJ2-7, the V gene TRBV27; D is perhaps TRBD2 (7 bases). V lost 5 bases and J lost 2, with 16 bases in between. Germline assignment: CDR1 MNHEY and CDR2 SMNVEV (reference sequence). This CDR3 region has 15 residues.

V and J are TRBV7-7 and TRBJ2-6; 9 bases are shared with TRBD1. Germline V CDR1 and CDR2: SSHAT, FNYEAQ (reference sequence). CDR3 length: 17 amino acids. After removal of 5 bases from V and 0 bases from J, the junction contained 5 bases not matched to a gene. The CDR3 loop is CASSPGQGGSGANVLTF. The CDR3 nucleotides are TGTGCCAGCAGCCCGGGACAGGGCGGCTCTGGGGCCAACGTCCTGACTTTC.

V and J are TRBV3-1 (or the pseudogene TRBV3-2) and TRBJ1-2; weak D call: TRBD1 (5 bases). Germline CDR1 is LGHDT and CDR2 is YNNKEL (reference sequence). Trimming shortened V by 8 bases and J by 4 bases, and 20 bases separated the two germline ends. This CDR3 region has 15 residues. The CDR3 sequence: CASRAGQDGPYGYTF. The CDR3 DNA sequence: TGTGCCAGCCGAGCAGGGCAGGACGGTCCCTATGGCTACACCTTC.

This chain links TRBV4-1 with TRBJ1-5; D is unclear. Germline CDR1 reads MGHRA; CDR2 reads YSYEKL. Deletions cut 0 bases from V and 8 bases from J, with 11 bases between. The CDR3 totals 14 residues. Written as DNA, the CDR3 is TGCGCCAGCAGCCAAGAGGAGCTGAACAAGCCCCAGCATTTT. Amino acids: CASSQEELNKPQHF.

The CDR3 DNA is TGTGCCAGCAGTTTTTCGATCGGGGGGCCGACTAATGAAAAACTGTTTTTT. Encoded protein: CASSFSIGGPTNEKLFF. The rearrangement joins TRBV28 to TRBJ1-4; D may be TRBD1 (6 bases). Trimming shortened V by 3 bases and J by 2 bases, and 16 bases separated the two germline ends. CDR1 is MDHEN and CDR2 is SYDVKM in the germline V gene. The CDR3 consists of 17 residues. Based on the CDR3 plus reference TRBV28 and TRBJ1-4, the full variable domain is DVKVTQSSRYLVKRTGEKVFLECVQDMDHENMFWYRQDPGLGLRLIYFSYDVKMKEKGDIPEGYSVSREKKERFSLILESASTNQTSMYLCASSFSIGGPTNEKLFFGSGTQLSVL.